This is a list of T cell receptor beta chains from one sample in a study of CD8 T cells in Susac syndrome. TCRdb reprocessed the immunoSEQ multiplex PCR reads via MiXCR and lists one record per CDR3 protein. Of some 180,000 distinct CDR3 sequences in the sample, just under 95% were seen once. Sequenced: CD4+ T cells from PBMCs. The source is a human donor with Susac syndrome. The CDR3 runs from the conserved cysteine through the conserved F or W. Only some rows state a clone size, as once, few, many or a class for expanded clones.

V gene	J gene	clone size	CDR3 protein
TRBV7-2	TRBJ1-2	.	CASSATGLGYTF
TRBV7-8	TRBJ1-1	.	CASSPNRGTYTEAFF
TRBV14	TRBJ2-7	.	CASSLLGTGRRYEQYF
TRBV4-3	TRBJ2-1	once	CASSQGMGGRAENEQFF
TRBV11-2	TRBJ2-7	.	CASSLEQQYYEQYF
TRBV20-1	TRBJ2-5	.	CSAKAGSETQYF
TRBV7-9	TRBJ2-4	.	CASSLFVDIQYF
TRBV20-1	TRBJ1-5	.	CSARVTGIGQPQHF
TRBV13	TRBJ2-1	.	CASSLGFSSYNEQFF
TRBV19	TRBJ1-1	.	CASSIRPAGEAFF
TRBV3-1	TRBJ2-1	.	CASSWLSGYNEQFF
TRBV15	TRBJ2-1	.	CATSRVGRINEQFF
TRBV7-9	TRBJ2-7	.	CASSLGSGGHEQYF
TRBV20-1	TRBJ2-3	.	CSARELGRDIADTQYF
TRBV2	TRBJ2-7	.	CASSLRRTDQGEQYF
TRBV5-1	TRBJ2-7	.	CASSLSVSAYEQYF
TRBV30	TRBJ1-5	.	CAWDQAFSNQPQHF
TRBV19	TRBJ2-2	.	CASSRQWETGELFF
TRBV25-1	TRBJ1-6	.	CASSPQGYPSPLHF
TRBV11-1	TRBJ2-1	.	CASSPPTGYVNNEQFF
TRBV11-2	TRBJ2-5	.	CASSFDRGQTQYF
TRBV5-6	TRBJ1-1	.	CASSLYGSSGSEAFF
TRBV21-1	TRBJ2-7	.	CASSKSTHRGYEQYF
TRBV5-1	TRBJ2-7	.	CASSWGGGTSEQYF
TRBV28	TRBJ2-5	.	CASSSYRGPQETQYF
TRBV3-1	TRBJ1-1	.	CASSQGRGGTEAFF
TRBV12-5	TRBJ2-5	.	CASGPRTGEETQYF
TRBV3-1	TRBJ1-4	.	CASSPFGGGEKLFF
TRBV7-9	TRBJ2-7	once	CASSSLGGDYEQYF
TRBV5-6	TRBJ1-5	.	CASDMWASPGNQPQHF
TRBV20-1	TRBJ2-3	.	CSASTDTQYF
TRBV25-1	TRBJ1-6	.	CASRQTGYNSPLHF
TRBV12-3/TRBV12-4	TRBJ1-1	.	CASSLGGQGAFEAFF
TRBV10-3	TRBJ1-5	.	CASSGVDQPQHF
TRBV7-8	TRBJ2-3	.	CAGTSGRDTDTQYF
TRBV30	TRBJ2-3	.	CAWSSRDLRHTQYF
TRBV20-1	TRBJ2-1	.	CSARTLGVSGEQFF
TRBV3-1	TRBJ1-6	.	CASSQGGRVNSPLHF
TRBV30	TRBJ2-2	.	CAWGQGAVGELFF
TRBV7-9	TRBJ1-2	once	CASSFLSSGSDGYTF
TRBV12-3/TRBV12-4	TRBJ2-2	.	CASSYGRGVTGELFF
TRBV2	TRBJ2-5	.	CASSVGVSLRETQYF
TRBV25-1	TRBJ1-3	.	CASSATGSRGNTIYF
TRBV9	TRBJ1-3	.	CASSAVGRGSGNTIYF